This T cell receptor beta chain is drawn from a study of human T cells and chemical hapten exposure. Study findings and constraints: Versus controls, expanded TCRs had significantly more large CDR3 similarity clusters.

TCRdb ran MiXCR on the RACE reads and lists one entry per CDR3 protein. The table shows roughly 100,000 distinct CDR3 sequences, with 30% to 35% occurring only once. Concerning this clonotype: What it binds is unknown.

Time point specified: patch test 3, about 24 weeks after DPC sensitization. Treatment of the sample: therapeutic diphenylcyclopropenone sensitization with weekly scalp DPC. This CDR3 is 16 amino acids long. V was clipped by 4 bases and J by 0 bases, with 11 bases between them. CDR1 SGHRS and CDR2 YFSETQ come from the germline V gene. Material: whole blood, obtained in connection with sensitization to the hapten diphenylcyclopropenone (DPC). This clonotype originated in a man aged 35 to 55 with alopecia areata. Some clones in this sample may be carry-over from other donors' samples. The genes are TRBV5-1 and TRBJ1-6, with D unresolved. CDR3 residues: CASSPNTFSYNSPLHF. CDR3 nucleotide sequence: TGCGCCAGCAGCCCTAACACCTTCTCCTATAATTCACCCCTCCACTTT.